This TCR beta chain was sequenced in a study of T cells after yellow fever vaccination (dated by TCRdb to the late 2010s). Broadly, across the study: The SMART-Seq v4 Ultra Low Input RNA kit was used to prepare libraries from fractions with low cell numbers. Bulk TCR alpha and beta repertoires were sequenced longitudinally to track T-cell clones before and after primary and booster YFV17D yellow fever vaccination. Two healthy male donors, one aged 18 to 30 and one aged 30 to 40 years, made up the cohort. Bulk PBMC replicates and cell subsets were isolated from blood drawn at multiple timepoints before and after both primary and secondary immunization. Overall study results and their limits: Because abundant contaminating clonotypes from the bulk population could be contained in FACS-sorted repertoires, computational filtering was required. Compared with the primary T-cell response, the secondary T-cell response was faster but weaker, reaching its peak on day 5 rather than on day 15. Most clones expanded after primary vaccination (96% of CD4 and 88% of CD8) were re-detected after the booster, suggesting that broad memory maintenance occurred. Because only a couple of donors were included in the study, the extent to which the findings can be generalized is limited. A small share of clonotypes was detected in both CD4 and CD8 compartments, with the overlap likely arising from convergent recombination.

TCR cDNA was made using 5'RACE template switching, a step that added a universal primer site and unique molecular identifiers. Priming of cDNA synthesis was performed from both the TCR alpha and TCR beta constant segments. Library amplification involved two PCR steps, and the second step added sample barcodes and sequencing adapters. Sequencing of libraries was performed on Illumina HiSeq 2500 (2x100 bp) or NovaSeq (2x150 bp). As for the authors' bioinformatics: Reads were demultiplexed and collapsed into UMI consensus sequences with MIGEC, and V(D)J alignment was performed with MiXCR. Clonotypes responding to the vaccine were identified with edgeR on replicate PBMC samples, with the criteria of FDR below 0.01 and a log2 fold change above 5 up to day 15. Each bulk clonotype received a CD4 or CD8 identity based on whether the sequenced CD4 or CD8 repertoire contained that clonotype at higher abundance. In-frame beta chains were kept once TCRdb had trimmed the public reads at Q25 with fastp and called clones with MiXCR. Rows merge per CDR3 protein into single entries with the most common DNA and genes. The V and J calls here are based on TCRdb, not the publication. The table for this sample lists roughly 520,000 distinct CDR3 sequences; just over 20% of them were counted only once. The top ten constitute 16% of the sample.

Spanning cysteine to phenylalanine, the CDR3 consists of 14 amino acids. Just CDR3 DNA is preserved here, 42 bases in frame from base 1. The junction shows trimming of 6 bases on V and 3 bases on J, and the gene matches do not reach 5 bases of it. Based on the germline V gene, the CDR1 and CDR2 sequences are MNHNS and SASEGT. The label giving this sample's treatment or condition can be read as: live attenuated yellow fever vaccine strain. At each blood-draw timepoint, two biological replicates of bulk PBMCs were obtained. PBMCs were isolated from peripheral blood using a standard Ficoll-Paque protocol. TriZol was used to extract RNA from bulk PBMCs, CD4 and CD8 fractions, and dextramer-positive and dextramer-negative fractions. This clonotype was counted between two and nine times. Its antigen remains unidentified. No base quality information exists; no much larger clone differs at one position.

The receptor was derived from a man aged 18 to 30 who received the YFV17D yellow fever vaccine. The source was PBMCs, collected 21 days after the first yellow fever vaccination. The chain employs TRBV6-1 and TRBJ1-5, and TRBD1 aligns with 7 junction nucleotides. The CDR3 protein sequence reads: CASSRTGVNQPQHF. The DNA sequence reads TGTGCCAGCAGCCGAACAGGGGTCAATCAGCCCCAGCATTTT.